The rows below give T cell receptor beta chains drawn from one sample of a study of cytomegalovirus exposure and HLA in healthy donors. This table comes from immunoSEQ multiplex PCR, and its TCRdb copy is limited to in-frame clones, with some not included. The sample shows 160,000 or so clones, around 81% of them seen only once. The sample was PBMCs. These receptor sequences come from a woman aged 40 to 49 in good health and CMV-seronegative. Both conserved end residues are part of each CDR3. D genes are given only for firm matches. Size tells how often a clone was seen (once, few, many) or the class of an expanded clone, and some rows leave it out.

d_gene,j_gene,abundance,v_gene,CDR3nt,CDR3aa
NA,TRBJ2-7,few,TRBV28,TGTGCCAGCAGTTCCCCGGGGGGGACAGCCGCGTACGAGCAGTACTTC,CASSSPGGTAAYEQYF
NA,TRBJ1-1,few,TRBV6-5,TGTGCCAGCAGCCGGGGGGACACTGAAGCTTTCTTT,CASSRGDTEAFF
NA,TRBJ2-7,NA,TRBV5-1,TGCGCCAGCAGCTTCGAGGTTCCCTCCTACGAGCAGTACTTC,CASSFEVPSYEQYF
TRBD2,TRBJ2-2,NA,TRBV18,TGTGCCAGCTCTCGTCCTAGCGGGAGTACCGGGGAGCTGTTTTTT,CASSRPSGSTGELFF
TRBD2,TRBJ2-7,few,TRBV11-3,TGTGCCAGCAGCTCAGGGACTAGCGGCTTTCCCTACGAGCAGTACTTC,CASSSGTSGFPYEQYF
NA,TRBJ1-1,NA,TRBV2,TGTGCCAGCCTGTTTACAGCTTCTTACGAAGCTTTCTTT,CASLFTASYEAFF
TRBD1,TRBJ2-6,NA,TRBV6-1,TGTGCCACCCAACAGGGGTCTTCTGGGGCCAACGTCCTGACTTTC,CATQQGSSGANVLTF
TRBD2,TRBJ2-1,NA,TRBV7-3,TGTGCCAGCAGCTTAAGGTCTAGCGGGAGAGATGAGCAGTTCTTC,CASSLRSSGRDEQFF
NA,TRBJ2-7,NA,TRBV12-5,TGTGCTCCTGACAACCACCTCTACGAGCAGTACTTC,CAPDNHLYEQYF
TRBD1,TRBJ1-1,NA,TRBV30,TGTGCCTGGAGTGAACAGGGGGACACTGAAGCTTTCTTT,CAWSEQGDTEAFF
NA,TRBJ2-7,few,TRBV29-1,TGCAGCGTTCTCCAAGGGGGGGGTTCCTACGAGCAGTACTTC,CSVLQGGGSYEQYF
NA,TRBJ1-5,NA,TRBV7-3,TGTGCCAGCAGCTTAGAGGGTAAGCAGCCCCAGCATTTT,CASSLEGKQPQHF
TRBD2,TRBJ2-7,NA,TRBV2,TGTGCCAGCAGGACTAGCGGGAGCTCCTACGAGCAGTACTTC,CASRTSGSSYEQYF
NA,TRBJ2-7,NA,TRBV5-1,TGCGCCAGCAGCCCGGAAGCGGGTTTATACGAGCAGTACTTC,CASSPEAGLYEQYF
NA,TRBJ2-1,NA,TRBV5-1,TGCGCCAGCAGCCCAGGAAGTCAGGGATCCTACAATGAGCAGTTCTTC,CASSPGSQGSYNEQFF
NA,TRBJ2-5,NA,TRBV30,TGTGCCTGGGACCAAGGGGGGACCCAGTACTTC,CAWDQGGTQYF
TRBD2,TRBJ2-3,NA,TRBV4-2,TGTGCCAGCAGCCAAGAGGGGGGCGCGGGAGGGGCAGATACGCAGTATTTT,CASSQEGGAGGADTQYF
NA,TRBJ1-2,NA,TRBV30,TGTGCCTGGTTACAGGCCTTCCAGGGGATCTATGGCTACACCTTC,CAWLQAFQGIYGYTF
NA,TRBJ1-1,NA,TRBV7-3,TGTGCCAGCAGCTTAACATTTGGGCTGAACACTGAAGCTTTCTTT,CASSLTFGLNTEAFF
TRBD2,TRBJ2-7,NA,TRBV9,TGTGCCAGCAGCGTAATAGCGGGAGGCGTCCACGAGCAGTACTTC,CASSVIAGGVHEQYF
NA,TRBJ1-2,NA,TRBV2,TGTGCCAGCAGTGACCAAGCGACTGGCTACACCTTC,CASSDQATGYTF
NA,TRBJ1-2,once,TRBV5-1,TGCGCCAGCAGACCGACAGCACTGGATTATGGCTACACCTTC,CASRPTALDYGYTF